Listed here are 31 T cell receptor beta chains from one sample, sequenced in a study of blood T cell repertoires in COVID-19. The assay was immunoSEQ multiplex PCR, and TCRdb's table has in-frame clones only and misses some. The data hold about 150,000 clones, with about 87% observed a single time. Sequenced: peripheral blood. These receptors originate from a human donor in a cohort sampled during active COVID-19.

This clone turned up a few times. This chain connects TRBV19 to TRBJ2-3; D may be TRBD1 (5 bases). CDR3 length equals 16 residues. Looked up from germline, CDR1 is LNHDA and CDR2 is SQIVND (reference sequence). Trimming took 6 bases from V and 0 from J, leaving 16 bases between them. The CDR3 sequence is CASSKLGVTSTDTQYF. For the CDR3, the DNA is TGTGCCAGTAGCAAGCTAGGGGTAACTAGCACAGATACGCAGTATTTT.

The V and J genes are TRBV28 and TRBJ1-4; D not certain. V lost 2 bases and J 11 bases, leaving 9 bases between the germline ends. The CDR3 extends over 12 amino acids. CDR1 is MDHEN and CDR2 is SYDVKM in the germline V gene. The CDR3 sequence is CASSLLRGKLFF. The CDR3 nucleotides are TGTGCCAGCAGTTTACTGCGAGGGAAACTGTTTTTT.

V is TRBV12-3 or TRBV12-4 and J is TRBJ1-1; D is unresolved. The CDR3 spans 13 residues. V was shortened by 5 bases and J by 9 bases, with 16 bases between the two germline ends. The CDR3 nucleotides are TGTGCCAGCAGTCCCCGGGCGGGGTCAAAAGCTTTCTTT. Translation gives CASSPRAGSKAFF.

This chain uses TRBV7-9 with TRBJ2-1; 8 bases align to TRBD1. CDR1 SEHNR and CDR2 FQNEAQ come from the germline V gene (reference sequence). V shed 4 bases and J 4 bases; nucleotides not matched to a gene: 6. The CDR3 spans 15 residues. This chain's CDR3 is CASSSDRGAYNEQFF. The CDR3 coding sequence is TGTGCCAGCAGCTCAGACAGGGGAGCGTACAATGAGCAGTTCTTC.

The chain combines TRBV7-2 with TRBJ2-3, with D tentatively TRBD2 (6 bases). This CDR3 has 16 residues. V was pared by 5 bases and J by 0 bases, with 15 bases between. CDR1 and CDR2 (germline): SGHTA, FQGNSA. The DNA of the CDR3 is TGTGCCAGCAGCCCAACAATAGCGGCTAGCACAGATACGCAGTATTTT. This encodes CASSPTIAASTDTQYF.

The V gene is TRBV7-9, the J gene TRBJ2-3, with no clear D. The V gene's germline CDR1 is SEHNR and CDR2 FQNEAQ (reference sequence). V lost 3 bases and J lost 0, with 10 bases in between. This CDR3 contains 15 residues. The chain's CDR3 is CASSFAGFSTDTQYF. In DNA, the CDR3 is TGTGCCAGCAGCTTCGCAGGTTTCAGCACAGATACGCAGTATTTT. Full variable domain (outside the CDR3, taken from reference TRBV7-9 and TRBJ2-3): DTGVSQNPRHKITKRGQNVTFRCDPISEHNRLYWYRQTLGQGPEFLTYFQNEAQLEKSRLLSDRFSAERPKGSFSTLEIQRTEQGDSAMYLCASSFAGFSTDTQYFGPGTRLTVL.

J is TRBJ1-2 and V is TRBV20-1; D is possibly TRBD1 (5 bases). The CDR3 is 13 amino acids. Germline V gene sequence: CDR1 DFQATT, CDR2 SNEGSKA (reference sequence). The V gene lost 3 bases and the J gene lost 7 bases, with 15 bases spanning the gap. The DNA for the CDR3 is TGCAGTGCTAGTAAGCAGGGAAGGAGTGGCTACACCTTC. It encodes CSASKQGRSGYTF.

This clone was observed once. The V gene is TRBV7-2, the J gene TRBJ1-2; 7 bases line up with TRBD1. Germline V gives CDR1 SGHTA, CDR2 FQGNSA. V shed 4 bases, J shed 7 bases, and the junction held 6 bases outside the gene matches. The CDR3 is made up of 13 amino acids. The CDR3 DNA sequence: TGTGCCAGCAGCTCAGGGGGGAGTGGTGGCTACACCTTC. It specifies CASSSGGSGGYTF.

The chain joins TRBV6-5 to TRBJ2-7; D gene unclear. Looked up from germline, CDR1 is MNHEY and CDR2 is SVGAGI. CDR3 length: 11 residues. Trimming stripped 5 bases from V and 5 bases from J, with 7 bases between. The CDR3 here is CASSQAHEQYV. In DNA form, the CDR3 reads TGTGCCAGCAGTCAGGCCCACGAGCAGTACGTC.

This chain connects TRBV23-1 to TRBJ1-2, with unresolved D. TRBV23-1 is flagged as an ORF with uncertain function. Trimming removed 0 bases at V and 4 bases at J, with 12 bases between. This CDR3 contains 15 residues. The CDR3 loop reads CASSQSQPGSYGYTF. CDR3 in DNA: TGCGCCAGCAGTCAATCCCAGCCGGGGAGCTATGGCTACACCTTC.

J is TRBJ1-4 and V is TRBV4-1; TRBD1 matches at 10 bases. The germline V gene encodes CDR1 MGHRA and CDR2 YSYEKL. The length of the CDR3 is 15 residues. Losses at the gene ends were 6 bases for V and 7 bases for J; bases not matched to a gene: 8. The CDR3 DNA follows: TGCGCCAGCAGACCCGGCCGGGACAGGGGTGAAAAACTGTTTTTT. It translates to CASRPGRDRGEKLFF.

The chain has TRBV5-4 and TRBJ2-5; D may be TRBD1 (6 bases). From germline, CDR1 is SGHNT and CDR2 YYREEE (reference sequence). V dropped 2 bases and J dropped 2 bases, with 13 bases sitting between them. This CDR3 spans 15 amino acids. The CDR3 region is CASSFGDRRQETQYF. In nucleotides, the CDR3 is TGTGCCAGCAGCTTTGGTGACAGGAGACAAGAGACCCAGTACTTC.

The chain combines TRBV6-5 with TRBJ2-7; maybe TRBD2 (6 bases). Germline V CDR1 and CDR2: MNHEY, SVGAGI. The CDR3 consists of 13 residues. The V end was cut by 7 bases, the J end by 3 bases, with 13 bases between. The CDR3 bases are TGTGCCAGCACCTATGGGGGAGGCTACGAGCAGTACGTC. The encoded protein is CASTYGGGYEQYV.

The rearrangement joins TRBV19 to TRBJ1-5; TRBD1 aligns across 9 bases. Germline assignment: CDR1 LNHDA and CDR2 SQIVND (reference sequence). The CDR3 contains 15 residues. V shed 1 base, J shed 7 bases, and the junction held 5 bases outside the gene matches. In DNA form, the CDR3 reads TGTGCCAGTAGTATAGGGGACAGGGAAGGACAGCCCCAGCATTTT. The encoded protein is CASSIGDREGQPQHF.

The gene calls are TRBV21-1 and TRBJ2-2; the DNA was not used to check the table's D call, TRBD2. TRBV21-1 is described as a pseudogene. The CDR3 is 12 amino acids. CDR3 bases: TGTTCGAGGAGGGTTAGGACCGGGGAGCTGTTTTTT. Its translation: CSRRVRTGELFF.

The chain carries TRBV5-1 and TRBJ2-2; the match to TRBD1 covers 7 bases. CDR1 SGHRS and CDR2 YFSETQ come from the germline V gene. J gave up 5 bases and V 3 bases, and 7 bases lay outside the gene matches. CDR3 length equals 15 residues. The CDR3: CASSSRQGSTGELFF. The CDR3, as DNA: TGCGCCAGCAGCTCAAGACAGGGAAGTACCGGGGAGCTGTTTTTT. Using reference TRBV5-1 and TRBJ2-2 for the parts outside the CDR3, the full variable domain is KAGVTQTPRYLIKTRGQQVTLSCSPISGHRSVSWYQQTPGQGLQFLFEYFSETQRNKGNFPGRFSGRQFSNSRSEMNVSTLELGDSALYLCASSSRQGSTGELFFGEGSRLTVL.

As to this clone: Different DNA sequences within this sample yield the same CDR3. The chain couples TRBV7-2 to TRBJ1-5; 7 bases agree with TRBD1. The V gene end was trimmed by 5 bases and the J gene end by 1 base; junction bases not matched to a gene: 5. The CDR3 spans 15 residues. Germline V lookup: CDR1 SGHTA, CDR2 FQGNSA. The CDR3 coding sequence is TGTGCCAGCAGCCCGACAGGGCTAAGCAATCAGCCCCAGCATTTT. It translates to CASSPTGLSNQPQHF.

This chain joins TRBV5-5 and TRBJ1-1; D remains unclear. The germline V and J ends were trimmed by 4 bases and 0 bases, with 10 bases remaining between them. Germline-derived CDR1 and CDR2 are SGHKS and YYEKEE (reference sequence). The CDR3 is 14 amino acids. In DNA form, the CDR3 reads TGTGCCAGCAGCCAGGAAAGAATGAACACTGAAGCTTTCTTT. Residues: CASSQERMNTEAFF.

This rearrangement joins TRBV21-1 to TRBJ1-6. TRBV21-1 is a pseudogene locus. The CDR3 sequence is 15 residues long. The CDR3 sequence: CASSTVGDCDSPLHF. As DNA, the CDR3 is TGTGCCAGCAGCACTGTCGGGGATTGCGATTCACCCCTCCACTTT.

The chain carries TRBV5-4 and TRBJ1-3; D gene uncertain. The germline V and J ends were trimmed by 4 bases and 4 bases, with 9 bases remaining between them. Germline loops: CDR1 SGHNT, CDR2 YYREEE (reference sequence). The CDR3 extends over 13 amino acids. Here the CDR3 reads CASSAGVGNTIYF. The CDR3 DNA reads TGTGCCAGCAGCGCCGGAGTGGGAAACACCATATATTTT. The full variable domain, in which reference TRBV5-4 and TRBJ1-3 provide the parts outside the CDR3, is ETGVTQSPTHLIKTRGQQVTLRCSSQSGHNTVSWYQQALGQGPQFIFQYYREEENGRGNFPPRFSGLQFPNYSSELNVNALELDDSALYLCASSAGVGNTIYFGEGSWLTVV.

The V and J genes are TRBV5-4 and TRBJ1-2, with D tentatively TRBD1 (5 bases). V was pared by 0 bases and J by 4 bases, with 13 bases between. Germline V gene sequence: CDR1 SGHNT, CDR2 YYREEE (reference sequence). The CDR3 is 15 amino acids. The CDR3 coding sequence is TGTGCCAGCAGCTTGGAAGGGGTGTACGGCTATGGCTACACCTTC. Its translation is CASSLEGVYGYGYTF.

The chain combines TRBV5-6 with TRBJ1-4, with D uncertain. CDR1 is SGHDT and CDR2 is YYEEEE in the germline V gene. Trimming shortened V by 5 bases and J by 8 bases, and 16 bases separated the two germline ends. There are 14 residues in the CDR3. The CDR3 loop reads CASRPRTPGEKLFF. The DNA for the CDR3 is TGTGCCAGCAGACCCCGGACCCCGGGGGAAAAACTGTTTTTT.

CDR3 nucleotides: TGTGCCAGCAGCCCAGGGGATCAGCCCCAGCATTTT. It specifies CASSPGDQPQHF. V and J are TRBV12-3 or TRBV12-4 and TRBJ1-5, with D tentatively TRBD1 (6 bases). V lost 6 bases, J lost 5 bases, and 8 bases lay in between. This CDR3 region has 12 residues.

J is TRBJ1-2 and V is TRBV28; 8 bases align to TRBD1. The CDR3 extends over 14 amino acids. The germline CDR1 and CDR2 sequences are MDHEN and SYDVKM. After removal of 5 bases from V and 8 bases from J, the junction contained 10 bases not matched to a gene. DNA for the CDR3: TGTGCCAGCAGTGCTTCACAGGGGGTTGGAGGCTACACCTTC. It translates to CASSASQGVGGYTF.

Written as DNA, the CDR3 is TGTGCCAGTAGTAAAAACCAGACTAGGGTTTCGGAGACCCAGTACTTC. Amino acids: CASSKNQTRVSETQYF. The rearrangement joins TRBV19 to TRBJ2-5; a weak D match, TRBD2 (6 bases). V was pared by 4 bases and J by 5 bases, with 20 bases between. The CDR3 has 16 amino acids. Germline CDR1 LNHDA, CDR2 SQIVND (reference sequence). Combining the CDR3 with reference TRBV19 and TRBJ2-5 gives the whole variable domain DGGITQSPKYLFRKEGQNVTLSCEQNLNHDAMYWYRQDPGQGLRLIYYSQIVNDFQKGDIAEGYSVSREKKESFPLTVTSAQKNPTAFYLCASSKNQTRVSETQYFGPGTRLLVL.

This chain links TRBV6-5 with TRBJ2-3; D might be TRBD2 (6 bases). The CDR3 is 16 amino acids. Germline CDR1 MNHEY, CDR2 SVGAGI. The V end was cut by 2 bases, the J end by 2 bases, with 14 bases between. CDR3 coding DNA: TGTGCCAGCAGTTACCTGCCTAGCGTGAACACAGATACGCAGTATTTT. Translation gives CASSYLPSVNTDTQYF.

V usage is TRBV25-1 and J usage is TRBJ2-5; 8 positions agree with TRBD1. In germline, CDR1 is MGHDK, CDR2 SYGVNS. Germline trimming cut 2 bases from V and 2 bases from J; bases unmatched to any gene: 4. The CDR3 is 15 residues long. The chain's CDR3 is CASSEGDRRQETQYF. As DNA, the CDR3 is TGTGCCAGCAGTGAAGGGGACAGGAGACAAGAGACCCAGTACTTC. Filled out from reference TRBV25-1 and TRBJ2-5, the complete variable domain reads EADIYQTPRYLVIGTGKKITLECSQTMGHDKMYWYQQDPGMELHLIHYSYGVNSTEKGDLSSESTVSRIRTEHFPLTLESARPSHTSQYLCASSEGDRRQETQYFGPGTRLLVL.

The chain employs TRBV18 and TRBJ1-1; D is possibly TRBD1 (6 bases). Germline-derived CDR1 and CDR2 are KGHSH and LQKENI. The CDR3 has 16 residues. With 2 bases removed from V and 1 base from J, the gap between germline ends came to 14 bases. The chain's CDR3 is CASSPLNAGANTEAFF. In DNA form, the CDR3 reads TGTGCCAGCTCACCATTAAACGCAGGGGCGAACACTGAAGCTTTCTTT.

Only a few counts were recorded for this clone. The CDR3 loop reads CSVGQVEETQYF. In DNA form, the CDR3 reads TGCAGCGTTGGACAGGTGGAAGAGACCCAGTACTTC. The gene calls are TRBV29-1 and TRBJ2-5; TRBD1 is a possible D gene (6 bases). Trimming removed 4 bases from V and 3 bases from J, with 9 bases in between. The CDR3 runs to 12 residues. Germline values: CDR1 SQVTM, CDR2 ANQGSEA.

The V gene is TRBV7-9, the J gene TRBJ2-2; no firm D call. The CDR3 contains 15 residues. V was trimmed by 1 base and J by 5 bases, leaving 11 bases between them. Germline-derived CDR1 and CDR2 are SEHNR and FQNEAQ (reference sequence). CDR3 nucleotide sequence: TGTGCCAGCAGCTTAGGCTCCGCGAGTACCGGGGAGCTGTTTTTT. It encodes CASSLGSASTGELFF.

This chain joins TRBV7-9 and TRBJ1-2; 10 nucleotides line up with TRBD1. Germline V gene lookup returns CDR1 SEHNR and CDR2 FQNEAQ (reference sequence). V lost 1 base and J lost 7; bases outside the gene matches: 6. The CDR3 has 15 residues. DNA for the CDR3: TGTGCCAGCAGCTTAGGGGGGACAGGGGCCGGTGGCTACACCTTC. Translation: CASSLGGTGAGGYTF.